This paragraph reports one TCR beta chain. The source of the sample is a study of blood T cell repertoires in COVID-19. Overall study: Researchers got acute and convalescent COVID-19 samples from the United States, Italy and Spain. Sample material is recorded as cDNA or gDNA derived from T cells, B-cell-depleted T cells, or PBMCs.

V lost 5 bases, J lost 7 bases, and 6 bases stayed unmatched. CDR1 and CDR2 (germline): SGHTA, FQGTGA. CDR3 length: 15 residues. Original processing methods: Using reference gene primer amplification, nucleated cell counts were estimated. Profiling relied on immunoSEQ multiplex PCR, and the TCRdb table lists in-frame clones only, not all of them. The DNA was the basis for D and trimming; V, J and clone size are from that table. The sample has more than 150,000 clones, around 85% seen once. The sample consisted of peripheral blood. The chain carries TRBV7-3 and TRBJ2-1; 12 bases line up with TRBD2. The TCR sequence derives from a woman older than 75 with acute or convalescent COVID-19. The CDR3: CASSPTSGRGNEQFF. The CDR3 DNA reads as TGTGCCAGCAGCCCGACTAGCGGGAGAGGGAATGAGCAGTTCTTC. Variable domain in full (rest from reference TRBV7-3 and TRBJ2-1): GAGVSQTPSNKVTEKGKYVELRCDPISGHTALYWYRQSLGQGPEFLIYFQGTGAADDSGLPNDRFFAVRPEGSVSTLKIQRTERGDSAVYLCASSPTSGRGNEQFFGPGTRLTVL.